Below, 19 T cell receptor beta chains from the same sample are listed, as sequenced in a study of blood T cells in healthy people across ages. A second PCR, run for about 7 to 11 cycles, used a sample-barcoded 5' primer plus a J-beta primer mix. Via MiXCR, TCRdb re-called the 5' RACE reads, giving one row per CDR3 protein. The sample comprises approximately 760,000 distinct CDR3 sequences, more than 20% of which are singletons, and 9.4% rests with the top ten. These sequences were also reported in another study, on T cells of mothers and their children.

Material for sequencing was blood. The receptors derive from a boy aged 5-17 years in good health.

V usage is TRBV5-1 and J usage is TRBJ2-6; 10 positions agree with TRBD1. Looked up from germline, CDR1 is SGHRS and CDR2 is YFSETQ. The CDR3 extends over 18 amino acids. Trimming took 4 bases from V and 2 from J; bases not matched to a gene: 9. CDR3: CASSLRQGAKPGANVLTF. CDR3 DNA: TGCGCCAGCAGCCTGAGACAGGGGGCAAAGCCTGGGGCCAACGTCCTGACTTTC.

This clonotype showed up just a few times. The chain recombines TRBV5-1 with TRBJ1-4; possible D gene TRBD1, 5 bases. This CDR3 contains 16 residues. CDR1 is SGHRS, CDR2 YFSETQ, per germline. V lost 0 bases and J lost 12, with 21 bases in between. CDR3 loop: CASSLALDGRDGELFF. The DNA of the CDR3 is TGCGCCAGCAGCTTGGCTCTGGACGGCAGGGATGGGGAACTGTTTTTT.

This clonotype was picked up a small number of times. The chain is built from TRBV20-1 and TRBJ2-1; 9 bases are shared with TRBD2. V shed 2 bases, J shed 7 bases, and the junction held 12 bases outside the gene matches. This CDR3 has 16 residues. The germline CDR1 and CDR2 sequences are DFQATT and SNEGSKA (reference sequence). The CDR3 nucleotides read TGCAGTGCTAGACCCACTTTAGCGGGAGATGTTAATGAGCAGTTCTTC. Translated, it gives CSARPTLAGDVNEQFF.

This clonotype was observed a few times. One end of the junction does not line up with germline, which may come from a read error. The V gene is TRBV7-2, the J gene TRBJ1-5, with unresolved D. The CDR3 runs 13 residues. In germline, CDR1 is SGHTA, CDR2 FQGNSA. The CDR3 reads CASSSRASQPQHF. CDR3 in DNA: TGTGCCAGCAGCTCCAGAGCATCACAGCCCCAGCACTTT.

This clonotype was observed a handful of times. This chain connects TRBV7-9 to TRBJ2-4; 7 positions agree with TRBD1. V shed 3 bases and J 5 bases; nucleotides not matched to a gene: 4. This CDR3 spans 14 amino acids. Germline CDR1 SEHNR, CDR2 FQNEAQ (reference sequence). The CDR3 is CASSFGTDENIQYF. The CDR3 DNA is TGTGCCAGCAGCTTTGGGACAGACGAAAACATTCAGTACTTC.

This clonotype appeared a single time. The gene calls are TRBV29-1 and TRBJ1-2; the D gene is possibly TRBD1 (5 bases). Germline CDR1 is SQVTM and CDR2 is ANQGSEA. The CDR3 spans 15 residues. V was trimmed by 1 base and J by 0 bases, leaving 12 bases between them. The CDR3 DNA reads TGCAGCGTTGAAGTCGGCAGGGCCACTAACTATGGCTACACCTTC. Protein: CSVEVGRATNYGYTF.

The CDR3 coding sequence is TGTGCCAGCAGTGGAGGGGACCACTACGAGCAGTACTTC. Translating gives CASSGGDHYEQYF. The rearrangement uses TRBV27 and TRBJ2-7; D perhaps matches TRBD2 (6 bases). The CDR3 has 13 residues. Trimming pared 5 bases from V and 3 bases from J, leaving 11 bases between. Germline CDR1 is MNHEY and CDR2 is SMNVEV (reference sequence).

This clonotype was counted only a few times. The chain links TRBV12-3 or TRBV12-4 to TRBJ1-2; the match to TRBD1 covers 12 bases. This CDR3 spans 18 amino acids. V lost 1 base and J lost 5; bases outside the gene matches: 11. The CDR3 DNA reads as TGTGCCAGCAGTTTAGAAAGGGACAGGGGGCTTCCCTCATATGGCTACACCTTC. Amino acid sequence: CASSLERDRGLPSYGYTF.

The V call is TRBV7-2, the J call TRBJ2-7, with D hard to call. CDR1 and CDR2 from the germline V gene are SGHTA and FQGNSA. The CDR3 covers 14 residues. With 2 bases removed from V and 2 bases from J, the gap between germline ends came to 10 bases. The CDR3 loop reads CASSLLTVPYEQYF. CDR3 sequence (DNA): TGTGCCAGCAGCTTACTCACAGTACCCTACGAGCAGTACTTC.

This clonotype appeared many times. This chain connects TRBV20-1 to TRBJ2-3; TRBD1 matches at 7 bases. The germline CDR1 and CDR2 sequences are DFQATT and SNEGSKA (reference sequence). After removal of 4 bases from V and 0 bases from J, the junction contained 10 bases not matched to a gene. The CDR3 has 16 amino acids. CDR3 bases: TGCAGTGCTACCCCGTGGACAGGCCTAAGCACAGATACGCAGTATTTT. Translation gives CSATPWTGLSTDTQYF.

V usage is TRBV11-2 and J usage is TRBJ1-6; 9 bases map to TRBD1. J was trimmed by 6 bases and V by 3 bases; bases with no gene match: 3. The CDR3 has 15 amino acids. CDR1 and CDR2 (germline): SGHAT, FQNNGV. The DNA for the CDR3 is TGTGCCAGCAGCTTTGGGACAGGGATTAATTCACCCCTCCACTTT. Protein sequence: CASSFGTGINSPLHF.

This clonotype was observed a few times. This chain connects TRBV27 to TRBJ1-5, with 8 bases fitting TRBD1. Germline-derived CDR1 and CDR2 are MNHEY and SMNVEV (reference sequence). With V trimmed by 5 bases and J by 7 bases, 7 bases remained unmatched. This CDR3 contains 14 residues. The CDR3 DNA follows: TGTGCCAGCAGTCCCCAGGGGGCTCGGCAGCCCCAGCATTTT. Protein sequence: CASSPQGARQPQHF.

This clonotype occurred once. V usage is TRBV7-2 and J usage is TRBJ2-5; D may match TRBD1 or TRBD2 (5 bases each). TRBJ2-7 explains the end of the DNA better; the J call may be wrong. From germline, CDR1 is SGHTA and CDR2 FQGNSA. The length of the CDR3 is 15 residues. CDR3 DNA: TGTGCCAGCAGCTCCGACTGGGGGAGCTCCTACGAGCAGTACTTC. This translates into CASSSDWGSSYEQYF.

The chain employs TRBV7-9 and TRBJ2-7, with 9 bases fitting TRBD1. Germline V gene lookup returns CDR1 SEHNR and CDR2 FQNEAQ (reference sequence). The CDR3 totals 16 residues. Trimming removed 5 bases from V and 2 bases from J; junction bases left unmatched: 10. The CDR3 here is CASSPLRDRVPYEQYF. In DNA, the CDR3 is TGTGCCAGCAGCCCCCTCCGGGACAGGGTACCCTACGAGCAGTACTTC. The whole variable domain, remainder taken from reference TRBV7-9 and TRBJ2-7, is DTGVSQNPRHKITKRGQNVTFRCDPISEHNRLYWYRQTLGQGPEFLTYFQNEAQLEKSRLLSDRFSAERPKGSFSTLEIQRTEQGDSAMYLCASSPLRDRVPYEQYFGPGTRLTVT.

The chain employs TRBV9 and TRBJ2-4; 11 bases fit TRBD2. With V trimmed by 7 bases and J by 8 bases, 14 bases remained unmatched. The CDR3 is made up of 16 amino acids. In germline, CDR1 is SGDLS, CDR2 YYNGEE. The CDR3 DNA is TGTGCCAGCTCGACGGTAGCGGGGGGGCCCCGGTACATTCAGTACTTC. Translated: CASSTVAGGPRYIQYF.

As to this clonotype: The junction departs from the called germline gene at one end, perhaps through a read error. The chain combines TRBV29-1 with TRBJ1-1; a weak D match, TRBD1 (5 bases). Germline V CDR1 and CDR2: SQVTM, ANQGSEA. This CDR3 has 12 amino acids. Here the CDR3 reads CSVEGTYTEAFF. CDR3 coding DNA: TGCAGCGTCGAAGGGACTTACACTGAAGCTTTCTTT.

The chain links TRBV7-2 to TRBJ2-7; 7 positions match TRBD1. The CDR3 is 14 amino acids. Germline values: CDR1 SGHTA, CDR2 FQGNSA. The V segment lost 2 bases and the J segment 3 bases; nucleotides outside the gene matches: 4. The CDR3 spells CASSLRTGLYEQYF. The CDR3 region has the DNA TGTGCCAGCAGCTTAAGGACAGGACTCTACGAGCAGTACTTC.

This clonotype was seen more than once but under ten times. The chain links TRBV4-3 to TRBJ2-5; D is ambiguous. The end of the DNA fits TRBJ2-1 better, so the J call may be wrong. The CDR3 is made up of 13 amino acids. CDR1 is LGHNA, CDR2 YSLEER, per germline. The CDR3 nucleotides are TGCGCCAGCAGCCAAGATCGTCCGAATGAGCAGTTCTTC. Protein product: CASSQDRPNEQFF.

V and J are TRBV9 and TRBJ2-1, with no clear D. The V and J ends lost 0 bases and 7 bases respectively, with 5 bases between them. The germline V gene encodes CDR1 SGDLS and CDR2 YYNGEE. This CDR3 spans 12 amino acids. The CDR3 sequence: CASSVGINEQFF. The CDR3 nucleotides read TGTGCCAGCAGCGTAGGTATAAATGAGCAGTTCTTC.